The 16 T cell receptor beta chains below come from one sample, sequenced in a study of cytomegalovirus exposure and HLA in healthy donors. The study ran its PCR with 60 Vbeta and 13 Jbeta primers. Generated by immunoSEQ multiplex PCR, the TCRdb table keeps only in-frame clones and is missing some. The data show about 130,000 clones, roughly 80% seen once. Material: PBMCs. All receptors come from a man younger than 35 in good health and CMV-seropositive.

The chain is built from TRBV7-9 and TRBJ2-3; D is ambiguous. The CDR3 runs 15 residues. CDR1 and CDR2 (germline): SEHNR, FQNEAQ (reference sequence). The ends were cut back, 0 bases at V and 6 bases at J, with 13 bases in the middle. CDR3 amino acids: CASSLAGSPADTQYF. CDR3 nucleotides: TGTGCCAGCAGCTTAGCCGGGTCGCCGGCGGATACGCAGTATTTT.

The V call is TRBV30, the J call TRBJ2-3; D uncertain. The germline gives CDR1 GTSNPN, CDR2 SVGIG (reference sequence). The V end was cut by 8 bases, the J end by 1 base, with 7 bases between. This CDR3 spans 11 amino acids. As DNA, the CDR3 is TGTGCCCGGTCCGGCACAGATACGCAGTATTTT. Translating gives CARSGTDTQYF.

The chain has TRBV19 and TRBJ1-1; 8 bases align to TRBD1. From germline, CDR1 is LNHDA and CDR2 SQIVND (reference sequence). The CDR3 sequence is 17 residues long. The J segment lost 2 bases and the V segment lost 3 bases, leaving 11 bases of the junction unmatched. CDR3 protein: CASSIARDRSLNTEAFF. The CDR3 region has the DNA TGTGCCAGTAGTATTGCTCGGGACAGGTCATTAAACACTGAAGCTTTCTTT.

V usage is TRBV6-6 and J usage is TRBJ2-1, with 9 bases identical to TRBD2. Germline loops: CDR1 MNHNY, CDR2 SVGAGI (reference sequence). The CDR3 covers 16 residues. The V segment lost 4 bases and the J segment 9 bases; nucleotides outside the gene matches: 13. The CDR3: CASSSPGLAVLTEQFF. The CDR3 nucleotides are TGTGCCAGCAGTTCACCGGGACTAGCTGTTCTCACTGAGCAGTTCTTC.

CDR3 bases: TGCGCCAGCAGCTTGGCTCGGGGGGCCGCCTACGAGCAGTACTTC. Encoded protein: CASSLARGAAYEQYF. The rearrangement joins TRBV5-1 to TRBJ2-7, with D tentatively TRBD2 (7 bases). The V gene lost 0 bases and the J gene lost 2 bases, with 12 bases spanning the gap. This CDR3 comprises 15 residues. Germline V gene lookup returns CDR1 SGHRS and CDR2 YFSETQ.

The chain joins TRBV7-9 to TRBJ1-2; D may be TRBD1 (5 bases). Germline-derived CDR1 and CDR2 are SEHNR and FQNEAQ (reference sequence). Deletions cut 2 bases from V and 7 bases from J, with 8 bases between. CDR3 length equals 12 residues. The CDR3 region is CASSLTGVGYTF. The CDR3, as DNA: TGTGCCAGCAGCTTAACGGGGGTTGGCTACACCTTC.

The chain links TRBV6-5 to TRBJ1-4; TRBD1 might be the D (5 bases). The CDR3 spans 15 residues. In germline, CDR1 is MNHEY, CDR2 SVGAGI. Trimming cost V 0 bases and J 6 bases, with 11 bases left between them. The CDR3 is CASSYSRGFDEKLFF. The CDR3 DNA follows: TGTGCCAGCAGTTACTCACGGGGGTTTGATGAAAAACTGTTTTTT.

V gene TRBV19 combines with J gene TRBJ1-1, with D tentatively TRBD1 (6 bases). This CDR3 region has 14 residues. V lost 3 bases to trimming and J lost 2 bases, with 10 bases between them. Germline CDR1 is LNHDA and CDR2 is SQIVND (reference sequence). This CDR3 reads CASSIVGGNTEAFF. DNA for the CDR3: TGTGCCAGTAGTATTGTAGGGGGAAACACTGAAGCTTTCTTT.

The table lists this clone with a count of one. The rearrangement links TRBV2 to TRBJ2-3; D is perhaps TRBD2 (5 bases). This CDR3 spans 14 amino acids. Trimming removed 5 bases at V and 6 bases at J, with 15 bases between. CDR1 is SNHLY, CDR2 FYNNEI, per germline. The CDR3 DNA reads as TGTGCCAGCAGTCGTTTGGCGGGCCGGGATACGCAGTATTTT. This codes for CASSRLAGRDTQYF.

This sequence joins TRBV30 and TRBJ1-1; 8 bases align to TRBD1. V lost 0 bases and J lost 6; bases outside the gene matches: 12. This CDR3 region has 16 residues. CDR1 and CDR2 from the germline V gene are GTSNPN and SVGIG (reference sequence). The CDR3 nucleotides read TGTGCCTGGAGTGTAACCCCCCAGGGGGCTAATCCTGAAGCTTTCTTT. It yields the protein CAWSVTPQGANPEAFF. Variable domain in full (rest from reference TRBV30 and TRBJ1-1): SQTIHQWPATLVQPVGSPLSLECTVEGTSNPNLYWYRQAAGRGLQLLFYSVGIGQISSEVPQNLSASRPQDRQFILSSKKLLLSDSGFYLCAWSVTPQGANPEAFFGQGTRLTVV.

The chain carries TRBV10-3 and TRBJ2-5; the match to TRBD2 covers 9 bases. The germline gives CDR1 ENHRY, CDR2 SYGVKD. With V trimmed by 8 bases and J by 5 bases, 12 bases remained unmatched. The CDR3 spans 15 residues. The CDR3 region has the DNA TGTGCCATCGGTTTCGGCGGCGGGAGGGGGGAGACCCAGTACTTC. Amino acid sequence: CAIGFGGGRGETQYF.

The V and J genes are TRBV25-1 and TRBJ1-1; unclear D gene. V was clipped by 0 bases and J by 5 bases, with 7 bases between them. This CDR3 comprises 13 residues. The V gene's germline CDR1 is MGHDK and CDR2 SYGVNS. For the CDR3, the DNA is TGTGCCAGCAGTGAATACCCGGGAACTGAAGCTTTCTTT. Protein: CASSEYPGTEAFF.

This rearrangement joins TRBV6-1 to TRBJ1-2, with 7 positions matching TRBD1. This CDR3 has 15 residues. CDR1 and CDR2 from the germline V gene are MNHNS and SASEGT. V gave up 5 bases and J gave up 4 bases; unmatched junction bases: 10. CDR3: CASSQYGTELYGYTF. In DNA, the CDR3 is TGTGCCAGCAGTCAGTACGGGACAGAGCTCTATGGCTACACCTTC.

J is TRBJ1-1 and V is TRBV19, with D uncertain. The CDR3 totals 12 residues. Trimming left V 6 bases short and J 0 bases short, with 5 bases between. Germline loops: CDR1 LNHDA, CDR2 SQIVND (reference sequence). The CDR3 here is CASSEMNTEAFF. The CDR3 DNA reads as TGTGCCAGTAGCGAGATGAACACTGAAGCTTTCTTT.

The chain carries TRBV27 and TRBJ2-7, with D possibly being TRBD1 (7 bases). The germline V gene has CDR1 MNHEY and CDR2 SMNVEV (reference sequence). Trimming shortened V by 0 bases and J by 3 bases, and 12 bases separated the two germline ends. The CDR3 contains 15 residues. For the CDR3, the DNA is TGTGCCAGCAGTTTATCACAGGGGAGGTACTACGAGCAGTACTTC. Its translation is CASSLSQGRYYEQYF.

V is TRBV18 and J is TRBJ1-3; tentative D call: TRBD1 (6 bases). The CDR3 runs to 18 residues. V was cut by 3 bases and J by 0 bases, with 18 bases left in between. Germline V gene sequence: CDR1 KGHSH, CDR2 LQKENI. The CDR3 is CASSPDSVGYVSGNTIYF. The CDR3 DNA reads TGTGCCAGCTCACCGGACAGCGTAGGATACGTCTCTGGAAACACCATATATTTT.